This section outlines one TCR beta chain sequence together with its context. What it recognizes is unknown. This sample stems from a study of post-analysis software for immune sequencing data. Whole-study context: Clinical courses comprised relapsing-remitting, secondary progressive and progressive-relapsing multiple sclerosis. Study-wide points: The five TRBV segments detected at higher frequency in patients than in controls included TRBV5-6, TRBV5-1 and TRBV20-1. When compared against controls, multiple sclerosis patients showed significantly lower normalized Chao1 diversity. Batch-matched samples strongly co-clustered by F measure.

Researchers reported that TCR beta cDNA libraries carried unique molecular identifiers. Using its own MiXCR run on the PCR reads, TCRdb lists one record per CDR3 protein. Among about 460,000 distinct CDR3 sequences listed, approximately 46% were seen once. This CDR3 is 13 amino acids long. CDR1 and CDR2 from the germline V gene are WSHSY and SAAADI. Trimming stripped 10 bases from V and 4 bases from J, with 16 bases between. The specimen sequenced was blood. The sequence was obtained from a girl between 10 and 17 years old with multiple sclerosis. The chain joins TRBV10-2 to TRBJ1-1; TRBD1 might be the D (6 bases). The CDR3 sequence: CAISRGPVTEAFF. The CDR3, as DNA: TGCGCCATCTCCCGGGGGCCGGTCACTGAAGCTTTCTTT.